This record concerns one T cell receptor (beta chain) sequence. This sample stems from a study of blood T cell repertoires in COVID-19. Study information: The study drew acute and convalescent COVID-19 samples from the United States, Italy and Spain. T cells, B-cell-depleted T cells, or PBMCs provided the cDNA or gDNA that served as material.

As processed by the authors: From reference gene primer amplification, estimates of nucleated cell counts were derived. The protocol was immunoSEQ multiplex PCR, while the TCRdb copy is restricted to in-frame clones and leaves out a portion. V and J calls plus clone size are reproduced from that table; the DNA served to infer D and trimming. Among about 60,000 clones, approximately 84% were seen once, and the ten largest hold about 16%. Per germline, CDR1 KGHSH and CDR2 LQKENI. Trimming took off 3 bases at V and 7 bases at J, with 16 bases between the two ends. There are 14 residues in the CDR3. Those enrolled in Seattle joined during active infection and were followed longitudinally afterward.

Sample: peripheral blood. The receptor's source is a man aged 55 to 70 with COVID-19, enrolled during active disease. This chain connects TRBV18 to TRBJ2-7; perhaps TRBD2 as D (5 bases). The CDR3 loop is CASSPPGRPGEQYF. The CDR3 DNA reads TGTGCCAGCTCACCTCCGGGCCGCCCGGGGGAGCAGTACTTC.